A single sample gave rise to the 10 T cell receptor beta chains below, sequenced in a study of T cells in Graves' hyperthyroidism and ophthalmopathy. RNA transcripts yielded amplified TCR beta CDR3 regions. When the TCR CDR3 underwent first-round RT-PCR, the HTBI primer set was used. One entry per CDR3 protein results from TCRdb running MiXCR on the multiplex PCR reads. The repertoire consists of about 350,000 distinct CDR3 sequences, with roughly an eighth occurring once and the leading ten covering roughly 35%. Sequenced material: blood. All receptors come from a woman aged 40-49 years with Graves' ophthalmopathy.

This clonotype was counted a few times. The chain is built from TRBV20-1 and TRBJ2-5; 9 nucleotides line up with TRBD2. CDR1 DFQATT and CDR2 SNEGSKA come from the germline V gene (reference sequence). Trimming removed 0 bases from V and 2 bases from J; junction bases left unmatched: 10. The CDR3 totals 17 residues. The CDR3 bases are TGCAGTGCTAGAGATCTGTCTCGCGGGGGGGCTCAAGAGACCCAGTACTTC. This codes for CSARDLSRGGAQETQYF.

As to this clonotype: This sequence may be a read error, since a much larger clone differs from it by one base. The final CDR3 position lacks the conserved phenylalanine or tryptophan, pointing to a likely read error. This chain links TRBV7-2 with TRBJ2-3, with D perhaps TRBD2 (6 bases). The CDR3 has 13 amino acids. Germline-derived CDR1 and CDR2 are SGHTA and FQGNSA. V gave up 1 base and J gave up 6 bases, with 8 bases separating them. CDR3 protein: CASSLDGGDTQYS. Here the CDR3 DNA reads TGTGCCAGCAGCTTAGATGGAGGGGATACGCAGTATTCT.

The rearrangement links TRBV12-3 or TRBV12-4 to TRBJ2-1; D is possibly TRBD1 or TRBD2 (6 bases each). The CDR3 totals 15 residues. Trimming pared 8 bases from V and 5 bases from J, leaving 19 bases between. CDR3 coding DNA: TGTGCCAGCCGGGGGCGGGGAACACAAAACAATGAGCAGTTCTTC. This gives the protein CASRGRGTQNNEQFF.

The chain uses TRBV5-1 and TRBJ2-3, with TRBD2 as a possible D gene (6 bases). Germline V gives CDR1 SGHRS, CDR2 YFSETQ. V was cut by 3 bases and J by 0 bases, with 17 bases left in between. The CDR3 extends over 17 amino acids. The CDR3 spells CASSSSGTYTSTDTQYF. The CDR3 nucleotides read TGCGCCAGCAGCTCATCCGGGACTTACACTAGCACAGATACGCAGTATTTT.

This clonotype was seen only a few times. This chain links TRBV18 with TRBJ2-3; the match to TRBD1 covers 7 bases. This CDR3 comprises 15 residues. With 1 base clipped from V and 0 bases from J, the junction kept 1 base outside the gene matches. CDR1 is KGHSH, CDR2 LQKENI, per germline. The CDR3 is CASSPRDSSTDTQYF. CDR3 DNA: TGTGCCAGCTCACCACGGGACAGCAGCACAGATACGCAGTATTTT.

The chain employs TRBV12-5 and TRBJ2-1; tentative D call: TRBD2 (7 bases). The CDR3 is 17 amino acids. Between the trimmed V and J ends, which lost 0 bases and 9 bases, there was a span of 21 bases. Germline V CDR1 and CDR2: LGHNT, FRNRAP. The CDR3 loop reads CASGLVGGGGGGGEQFF. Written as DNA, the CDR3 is TGTGCTAGTGGTTTGGTAGGGGGGGGGGGGGGGGGGGGTGAGCAGTTCTTC. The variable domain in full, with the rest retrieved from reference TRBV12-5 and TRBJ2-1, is DARVTQTPRHKVTEMGQEVTMRCQPILGHNTVFWYRQTMMQGLELLAYFRNRAPLDDSGMPKDRFSAEMPDATLATLKIQPSEPRDSAVYFCASGLVGGGGGGGEQFFGPGTRLTVL.

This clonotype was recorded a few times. The CDR3 region has the DNA TGTGCCAGCACGCCTCCCGGGACAGGGGCCAACGAGCAGTACTTC. Protein sequence: CASTPPGTGANEQYF. The chain couples TRBV18 to TRBJ2-7; the match to TRBD1 covers 10 bases. Looked up from germline, CDR1 is KGHSH and CDR2 is LQKENI. The V segment lost 8 bases and the J segment 5 bases; nucleotides outside the gene matches: 12. This CDR3 spans 15 amino acids.

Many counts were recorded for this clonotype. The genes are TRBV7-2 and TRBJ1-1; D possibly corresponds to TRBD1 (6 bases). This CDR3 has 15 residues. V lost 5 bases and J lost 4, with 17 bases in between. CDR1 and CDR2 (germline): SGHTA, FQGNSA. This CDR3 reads CASSPFLQGATEAFF. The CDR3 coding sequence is TGTGCCAGCAGCCCGTTTCTACAGGGCGCCACTGAAGCTTTCTTT.

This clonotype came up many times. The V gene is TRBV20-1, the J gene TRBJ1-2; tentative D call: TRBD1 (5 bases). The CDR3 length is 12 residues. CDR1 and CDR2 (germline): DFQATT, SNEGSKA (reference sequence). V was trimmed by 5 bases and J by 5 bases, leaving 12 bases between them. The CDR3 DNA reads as TGCAGTGCTCCCGGGACCCGATATGGCTACACCTTC. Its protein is CSAPGTRYGYTF.

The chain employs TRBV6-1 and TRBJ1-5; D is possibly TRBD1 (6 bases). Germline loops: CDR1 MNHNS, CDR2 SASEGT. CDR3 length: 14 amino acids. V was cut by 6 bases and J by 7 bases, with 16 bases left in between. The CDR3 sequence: CASSYNRERQPQHF. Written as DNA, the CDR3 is TGTGCCAGCAGCTATAACAGGGAGAGACAGCCCCAGCATTTT.